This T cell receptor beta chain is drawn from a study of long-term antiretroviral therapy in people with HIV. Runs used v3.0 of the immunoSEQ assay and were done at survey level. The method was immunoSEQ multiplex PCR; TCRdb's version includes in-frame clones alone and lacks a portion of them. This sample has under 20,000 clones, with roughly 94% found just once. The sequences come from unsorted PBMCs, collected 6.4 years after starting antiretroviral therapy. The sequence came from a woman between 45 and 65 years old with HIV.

The CDR3 here is CASSTFTGVNEQFF. The CDR3 DNA sequence: TGTGCCAGCAGTACTTTCACAGGGGTCAATGAGCAGTTCTTC. The chain is built from TRBV6-4 and TRBJ2-1; 7 bases are shared with TRBD1. There are 14 residues in the CDR3. V shed 5 bases, J shed 6 bases, and the junction held 7 bases outside the gene matches. Germline V gene data show CDR1 as MRHNA and CDR2 as SNTAGT.